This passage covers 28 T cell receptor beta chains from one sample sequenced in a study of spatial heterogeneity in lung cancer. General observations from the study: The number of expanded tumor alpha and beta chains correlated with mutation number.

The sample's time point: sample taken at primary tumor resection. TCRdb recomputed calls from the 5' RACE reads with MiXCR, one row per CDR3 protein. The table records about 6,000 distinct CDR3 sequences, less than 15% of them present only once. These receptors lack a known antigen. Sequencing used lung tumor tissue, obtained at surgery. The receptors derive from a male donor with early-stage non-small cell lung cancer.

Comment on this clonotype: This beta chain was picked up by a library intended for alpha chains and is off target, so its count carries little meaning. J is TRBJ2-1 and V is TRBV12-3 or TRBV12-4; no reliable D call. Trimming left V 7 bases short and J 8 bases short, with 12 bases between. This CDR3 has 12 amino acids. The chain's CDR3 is CASTKVRDEQFF. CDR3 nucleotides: TGTGCCAGCACCAAGGTCCGAGATGAGCAGTTCTTC.

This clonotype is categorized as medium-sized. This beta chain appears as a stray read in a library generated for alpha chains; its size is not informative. CDR3 in DNA: TGTGCCAGCAGCCTCGAGGGAGGTGGCGGGACGCAGTATTTT. It translates to CASSLEGGGGTQYF. The chain employs TRBV3-1 and TRBJ2-3; TRBD2 is a possible D gene (6 bases). Germline lookup yields CDR1 LGHDT and CDR2 YNNKEL (reference sequence). There are 14 residues in the CDR3. Deletions cut 4 bases from V and 9 bases from J, with 17 bases between.

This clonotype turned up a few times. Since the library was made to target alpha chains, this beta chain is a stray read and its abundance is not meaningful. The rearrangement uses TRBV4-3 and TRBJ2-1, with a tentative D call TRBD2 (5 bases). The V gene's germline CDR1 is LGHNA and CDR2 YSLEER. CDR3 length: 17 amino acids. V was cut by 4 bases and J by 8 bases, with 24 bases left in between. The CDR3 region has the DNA TGCGCCAGCAGCCTAAGAGGAGTGAGGGCTAAATGGGATGAGCAGTTCTTC. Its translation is CASSLRGVRAKWDEQFF.

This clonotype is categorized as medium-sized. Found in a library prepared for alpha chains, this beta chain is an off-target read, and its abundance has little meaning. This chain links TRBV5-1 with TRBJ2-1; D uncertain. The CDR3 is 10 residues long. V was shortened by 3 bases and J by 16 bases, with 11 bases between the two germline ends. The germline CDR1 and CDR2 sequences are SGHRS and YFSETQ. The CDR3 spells CASSSRISFF. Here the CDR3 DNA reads TGCGCCAGCAGCTCGCGGATCTCATTCTTC.

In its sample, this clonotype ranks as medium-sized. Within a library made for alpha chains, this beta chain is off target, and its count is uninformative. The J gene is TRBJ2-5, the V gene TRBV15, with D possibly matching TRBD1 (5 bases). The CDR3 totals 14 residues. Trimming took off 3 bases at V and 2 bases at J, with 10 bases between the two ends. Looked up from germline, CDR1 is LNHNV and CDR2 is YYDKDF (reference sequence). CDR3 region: CATSRVDRQETQYF. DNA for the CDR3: TGTGCCACCAGCAGGGTCGACAGACAAGAGACCCAGTACTTC.

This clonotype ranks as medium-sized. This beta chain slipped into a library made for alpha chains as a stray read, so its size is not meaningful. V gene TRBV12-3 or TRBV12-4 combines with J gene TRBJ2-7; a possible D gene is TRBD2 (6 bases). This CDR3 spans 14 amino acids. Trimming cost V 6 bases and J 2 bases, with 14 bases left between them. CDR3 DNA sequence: TGTGCCAGCAGCCGCGGAGGAGGGCCCTACGAGCAGTACTTC. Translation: CASSRGGGPYEQYF.

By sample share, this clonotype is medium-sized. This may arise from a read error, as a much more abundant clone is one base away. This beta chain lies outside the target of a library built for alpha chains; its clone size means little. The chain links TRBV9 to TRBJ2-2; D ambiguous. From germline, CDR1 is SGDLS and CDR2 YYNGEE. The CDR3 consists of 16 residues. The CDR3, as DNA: TGTGCCAGCAGCGTAGGCGGAAACGCGAACACCGTGGAGCTGTTTTTT. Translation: CASSVGGNANTVELFF.

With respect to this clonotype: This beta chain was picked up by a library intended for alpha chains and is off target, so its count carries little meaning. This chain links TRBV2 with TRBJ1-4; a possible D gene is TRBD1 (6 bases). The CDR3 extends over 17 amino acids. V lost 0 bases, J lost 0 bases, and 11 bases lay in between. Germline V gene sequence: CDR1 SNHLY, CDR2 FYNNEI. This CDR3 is CASSEAPGVTTNEKLFF. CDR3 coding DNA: TGTGCCAGCAGTGAAGCGCCAGGGGTGACAACTAATGAAAAACTGTTTTTT.

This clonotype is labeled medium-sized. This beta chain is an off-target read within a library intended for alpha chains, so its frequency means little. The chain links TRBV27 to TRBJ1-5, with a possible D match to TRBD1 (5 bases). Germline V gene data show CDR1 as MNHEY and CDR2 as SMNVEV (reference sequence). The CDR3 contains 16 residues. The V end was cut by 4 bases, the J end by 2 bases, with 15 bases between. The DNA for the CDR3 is TGTGCCAGCAGTTCGGGACGCCCGGGGGGCAATCAGCCCCAGCATTTT. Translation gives CASSSGRPGGNQPQHF.

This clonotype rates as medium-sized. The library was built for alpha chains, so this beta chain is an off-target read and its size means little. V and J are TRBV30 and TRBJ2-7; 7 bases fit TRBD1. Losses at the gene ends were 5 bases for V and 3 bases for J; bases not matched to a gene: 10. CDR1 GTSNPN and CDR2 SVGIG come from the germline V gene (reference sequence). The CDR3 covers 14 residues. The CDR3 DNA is TGTGCCTGGGCCGACAGGGACGTGGGCTACGAGCAGTACTTC. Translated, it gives CAWADRDVGYEQYF.

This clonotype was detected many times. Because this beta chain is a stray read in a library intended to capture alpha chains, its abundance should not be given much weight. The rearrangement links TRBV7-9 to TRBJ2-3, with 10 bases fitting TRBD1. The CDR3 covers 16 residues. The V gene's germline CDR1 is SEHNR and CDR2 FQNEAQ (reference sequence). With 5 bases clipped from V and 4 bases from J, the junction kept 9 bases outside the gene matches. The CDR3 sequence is CASSRGTGVGADTQYF. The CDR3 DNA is TGTGCCAGCAGCCGCGGGACAGGGGTTGGGGCAGATACGCAGTATTTT.

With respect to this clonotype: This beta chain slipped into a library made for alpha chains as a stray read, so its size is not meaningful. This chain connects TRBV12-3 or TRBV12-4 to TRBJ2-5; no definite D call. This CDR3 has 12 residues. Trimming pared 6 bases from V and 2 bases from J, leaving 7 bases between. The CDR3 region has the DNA TGTGCCAGCAGGGGGTCACAAGAGACCCAGTACTTC. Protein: CASRGSQETQYF.

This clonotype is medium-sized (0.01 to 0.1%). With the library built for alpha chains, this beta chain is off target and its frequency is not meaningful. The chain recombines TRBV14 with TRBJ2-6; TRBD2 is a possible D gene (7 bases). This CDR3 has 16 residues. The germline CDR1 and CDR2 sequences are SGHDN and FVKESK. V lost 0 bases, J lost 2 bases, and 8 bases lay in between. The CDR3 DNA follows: TGTGCCAGCAGCCAAGAGGGGGGGCCTGGGGCCAACGTCCTGACTTTC. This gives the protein CASSQEGGPGANVLTF.

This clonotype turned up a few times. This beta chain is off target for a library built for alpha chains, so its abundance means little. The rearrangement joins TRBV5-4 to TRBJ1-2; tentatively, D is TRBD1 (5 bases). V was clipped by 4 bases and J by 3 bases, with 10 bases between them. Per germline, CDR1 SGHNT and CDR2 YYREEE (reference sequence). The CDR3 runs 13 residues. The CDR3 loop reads CASSHGTDYGYTF. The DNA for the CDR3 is TGTGCCAGCAGCCACGGGACCGACTATGGCTACACCTTC.

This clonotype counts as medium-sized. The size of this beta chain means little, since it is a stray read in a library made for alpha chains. CDR3 residues: CASSSVVGTSQYF. CDR3 DNA: TGTGCCAGCAGTTCGGTTGTGGGGACTTCACAGTATTTT. This sequence joins TRBV28 and TRBJ2-3; maybe TRBD2 (6 bases). Trimming cost V 4 bases and J 12 bases, with 17 bases left between them. This CDR3 is built from 13 residues. CDR1 MDHEN and CDR2 SYDVKM come from the germline V gene.

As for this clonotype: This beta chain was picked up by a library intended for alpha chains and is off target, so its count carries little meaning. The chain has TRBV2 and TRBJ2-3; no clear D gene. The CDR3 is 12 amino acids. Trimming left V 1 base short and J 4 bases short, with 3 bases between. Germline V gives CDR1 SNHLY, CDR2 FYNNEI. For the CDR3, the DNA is TGTGCCAGCAGTGAAGGATCAGATACGCAGTATTTT. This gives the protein CASSEGSDTQYF. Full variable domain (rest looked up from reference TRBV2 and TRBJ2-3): EPEVTQTPSHQVTQMGQEVILRCVPISNHLYFYWYRQILGQKVEFLVSFYNNEISEKSEIFDDQFSVERPDGSNFTLKIRSTKLEDSAMYFCASSEGSDTQYFGPGTRLTVL.

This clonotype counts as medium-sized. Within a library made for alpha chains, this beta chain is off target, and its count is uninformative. The CDR3 coding sequence is TGCAGTGCTGATAGAGCGGGAGCGGGGACCCAGTACTTC. As protein: CSADRAGAGTQYF. The genes are TRBV20-1 and TRBJ2-5, with 8 bases matching TRBD2. The germline CDR1 and CDR2 sequences are DFQATT and SNEGSKA (reference sequence). V dropped 5 bases and J dropped 7; count of bases not matched to a gene: 9. The length of the CDR3 is 13 residues.

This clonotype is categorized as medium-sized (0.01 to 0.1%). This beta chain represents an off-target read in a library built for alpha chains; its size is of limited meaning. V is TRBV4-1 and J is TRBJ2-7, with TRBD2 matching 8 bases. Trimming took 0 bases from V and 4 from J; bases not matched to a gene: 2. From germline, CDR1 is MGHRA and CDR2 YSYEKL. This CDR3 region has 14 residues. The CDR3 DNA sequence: TGCGCCAGCAGCCAAGAAGCGGGAGTGTACGAGCAGTACTTC. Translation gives CASSQEAGVYEQYF.

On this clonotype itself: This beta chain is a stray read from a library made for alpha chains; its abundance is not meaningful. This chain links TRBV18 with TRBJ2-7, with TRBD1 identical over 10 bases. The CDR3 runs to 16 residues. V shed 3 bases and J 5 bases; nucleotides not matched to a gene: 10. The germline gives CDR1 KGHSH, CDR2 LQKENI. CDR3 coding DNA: TGTGCCAGCTCACCTTTTAACCGGGACAGGGGCCACGAGCAGTACTTC. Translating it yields CASSPFNRDRGHEQYF.

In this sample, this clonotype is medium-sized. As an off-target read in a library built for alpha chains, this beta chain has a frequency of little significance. The CDR3 reads CASSPGLGETQYF. DNA for the CDR3: TGTGCCAGCAGCCCGGGTCTGGGAGAGACCCAGTACTTC. The chain employs TRBV7-3 and TRBJ2-5; D is ambiguous. The CDR3 contains 13 residues. V lost 5 bases to trimming and J lost 4 bases, with 11 bases between them. Germline CDR1 reads SGHTA; CDR2 reads FQGTGA.

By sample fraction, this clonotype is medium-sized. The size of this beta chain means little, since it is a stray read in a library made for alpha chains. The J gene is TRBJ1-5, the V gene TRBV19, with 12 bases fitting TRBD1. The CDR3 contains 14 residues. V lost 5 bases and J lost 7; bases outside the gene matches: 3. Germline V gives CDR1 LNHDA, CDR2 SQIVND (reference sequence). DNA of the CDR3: TGTGCCAGTAGTGGGACAGGGGGCGCGCAGCCCCAGCATTTT. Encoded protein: CASSGTGGAQPQHF.

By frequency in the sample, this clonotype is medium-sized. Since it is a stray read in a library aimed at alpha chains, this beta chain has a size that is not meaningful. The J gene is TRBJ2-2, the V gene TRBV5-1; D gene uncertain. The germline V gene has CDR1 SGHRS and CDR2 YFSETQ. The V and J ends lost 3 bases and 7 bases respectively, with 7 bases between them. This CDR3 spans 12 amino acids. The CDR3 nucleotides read TGCGCCAGCAGCTCCCTGGGCGGGGAGCTGTTTTTT. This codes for CASSSLGGELFF.

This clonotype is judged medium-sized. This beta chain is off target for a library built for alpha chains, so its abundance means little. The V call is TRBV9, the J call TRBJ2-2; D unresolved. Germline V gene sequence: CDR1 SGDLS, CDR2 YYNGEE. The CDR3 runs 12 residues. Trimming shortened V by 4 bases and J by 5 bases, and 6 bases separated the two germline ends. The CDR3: CASSSRTGELFF. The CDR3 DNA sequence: TGTGCCAGCAGCTCCCGAACCGGGGAGCTGTTTTTT.

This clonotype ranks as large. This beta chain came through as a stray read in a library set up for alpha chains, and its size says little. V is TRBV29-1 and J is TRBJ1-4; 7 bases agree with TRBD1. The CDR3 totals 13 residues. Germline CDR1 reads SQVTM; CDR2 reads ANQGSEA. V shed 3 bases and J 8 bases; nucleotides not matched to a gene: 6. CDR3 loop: CSVEEGAREKLFF. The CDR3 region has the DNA TGCAGCGTTGAGGAGGGGGCGAGGGAAAAACTGTTTTTT.

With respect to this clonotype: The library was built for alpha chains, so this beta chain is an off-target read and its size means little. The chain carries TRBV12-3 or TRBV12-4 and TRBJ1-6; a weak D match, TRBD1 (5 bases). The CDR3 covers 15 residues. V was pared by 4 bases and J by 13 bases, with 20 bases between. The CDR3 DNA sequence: TGTGCCAGCAGTTCAAACGGACACCCCAGGATTCCCCTCCACTTT. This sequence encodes CASSSNGHPRIPLHF.

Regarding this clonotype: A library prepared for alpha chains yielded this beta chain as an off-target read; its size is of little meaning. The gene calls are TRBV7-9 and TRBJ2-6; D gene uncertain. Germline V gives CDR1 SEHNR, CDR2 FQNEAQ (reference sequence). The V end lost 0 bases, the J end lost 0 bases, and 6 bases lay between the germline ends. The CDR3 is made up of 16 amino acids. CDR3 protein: CASSLAGASGANVLTF. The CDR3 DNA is TGTGCCAGCAGCTTAGCAGGAGCCTCTGGGGCCAACGTCCTGACTTTC.

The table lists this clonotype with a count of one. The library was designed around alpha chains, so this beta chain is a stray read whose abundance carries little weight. CDR3: CASSQDRGSSYNSPLHF. CDR3 coding DNA: TGCGCCAGCAGCCAAGATAGGGGAAGCTCCTATAATTCACCCCTCCACTTT. This chain links TRBV4-3 with TRBJ1-6; TRBD1 is a possible D gene (5 bases). The CDR3 has 17 amino acids. The germline V and J ends were trimmed by 0 bases and 0 bases, with 9 bases remaining between them. CDR1 is LGHNA, CDR2 YSLEER, per germline.

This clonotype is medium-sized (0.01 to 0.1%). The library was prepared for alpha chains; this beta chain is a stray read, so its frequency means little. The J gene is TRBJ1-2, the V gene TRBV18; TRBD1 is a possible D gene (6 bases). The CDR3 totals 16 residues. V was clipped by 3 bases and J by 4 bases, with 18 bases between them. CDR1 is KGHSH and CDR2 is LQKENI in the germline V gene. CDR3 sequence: CASSPTGLDSFYGYTF. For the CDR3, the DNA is TGTGCCAGCTCACCCACAGGATTGGACAGTTTCTATGGCTACACCTTC.